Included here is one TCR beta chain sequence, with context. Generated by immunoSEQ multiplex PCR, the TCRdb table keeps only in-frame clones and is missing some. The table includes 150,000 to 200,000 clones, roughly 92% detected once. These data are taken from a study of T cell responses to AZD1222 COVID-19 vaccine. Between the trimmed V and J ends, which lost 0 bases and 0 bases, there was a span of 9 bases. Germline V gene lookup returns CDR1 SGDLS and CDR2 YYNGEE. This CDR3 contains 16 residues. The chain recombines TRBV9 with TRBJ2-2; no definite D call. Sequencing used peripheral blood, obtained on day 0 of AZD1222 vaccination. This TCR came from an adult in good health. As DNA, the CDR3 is TGTGCCAGCAGCGTAGAGTCCGGCGCGAACACCGGGGAGCTGTTTTTT. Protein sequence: CASSVESGANTGELFF.